The 12 T cell receptor beta chains below come from one sample, sequenced in a study of cytomegalovirus exposure and HLA in healthy donors. Vbeta (60) and Jbeta (13) primers were used in the PCR. Produced via immunoSEQ multiplex PCR; TCRdb's table is partial and in-frame only. This sample's clone table lists roughly 69,000 clones. Specimen: PBMCs. Receptors originate from a woman in her 30s in good health and CMV-seronegative.

This chain joins TRBV5-1 and TRBJ1-4, with 8 bases that match TRBD1. Trimming at V came to 0 bases and at J to 4 bases, leaving 2 bases not matched to a gene. Per the germline V gene, CDR1 is SGHRS and CDR2 is YFSETQ. The CDR3 has 15 amino acids. The CDR3 here is CASSLVTGGNEKLFF. CDR3 sequence (DNA): TGCGCCAGCAGCTTGGTCACAGGGGGTAATGAAAAACTGTTTTTT.

The chain uses TRBV6-1 and TRBJ1-5; a possible D gene is TRBD1 (5 bases). Germline V lookup: CDR1 MNHNS, CDR2 SASEGT. The length of the CDR3 is 14 residues. V was clipped by 7 bases and J by 6 bases, with 16 bases between them. The CDR3 DNA reads as TGTGCCAGCACTCAACGGGGGGTAAGTCAGCCCCAGCATTTT. Translation gives CASTQRGVSQPQHF.

V is TRBV6-6 and J is TRBJ2-3; 7 bases align to TRBD1. Trimming removed 6 bases from V and 0 bases from J; junction bases left unmatched: 6. There are 15 residues in the CDR3. From germline, CDR1 is MNHNY and CDR2 SVGAGI (reference sequence). The CDR3 sequence: CASSKGASSTDTQYF. The CDR3 nucleotides are TGTGCCAGCAGCAAGGGGGCGTCTAGCACAGATACGCAGTATTTT.

J is TRBJ2-5 and V is TRBV30; 10 bases fit TRBD2. This CDR3 comprises 14 residues. Per germline, CDR1 GTSNPN and CDR2 SVGIG (reference sequence). V shed 4 bases and J 5 bases; nucleotides not matched to a gene: 7. The CDR3 is CAWNPSGSGETQYF. CDR3 DNA sequence: TGTGCCTGGAATCCTAGCGGGAGCGGGGAGACCCAGTACTTC.

This chain connects TRBV6-5 to TRBJ2-7, with 9 positions matching TRBD1. Germline V gene lookup returns CDR1 MNHEY and CDR2 SVGAGI. This CDR3 has 13 residues. V lost 6 bases, J lost 5 bases, and 5 bases stayed unmatched. In DNA, the CDR3 is TGTGCCAGCAGGCGGGACAGGGTGAACGAGCAGTACTTC. It codes for CASRRDRVNEQYF.

The chain has TRBV28 and TRBJ1-2, with D hard to call. Germline CDR1 MDHEN, CDR2 SYDVKM. The CDR3 spans 11 residues. The germline V and J ends were trimmed by 3 bases and 6 bases, with 5 bases remaining between them. Written as DNA, the CDR3 is TGTGCCAGCAGTTTCGGTAATGGCTACACCTTC. It specifies CASSFGNGYTF.

This sequence joins TRBV2 and TRBJ1-5, with TRBD1 matching 10 bases. The V and J ends lost 6 bases and 6 bases, in that order; junction bases with no gene match: 2. The CDR3 is made up of 13 amino acids. Germline V CDR1 and CDR2: SNHLY, FYNNEI. The CDR3 here is CASRGTGVQPQHF. The CDR3 DNA reads TGTGCCAGCAGGGGGACAGGGGTTCAGCCCCAGCATTTT.

This sequence joins TRBV9 and TRBJ2-7; D perhaps matches TRBD2 (5 bases). Germline loops: CDR1 SGDLS, CDR2 YYNGEE. Trimming pared 0 bases from V and 3 bases from J, leaving 7 bases between. CDR3 length: 13 amino acids. This chain's CDR3 is CASSVEDFYEQYF. Written as DNA, the CDR3 is TGTGCCAGCAGCGTAGAGGACTTCTACGAGCAGTACTTC.

The V call is TRBV2, the J call TRBJ2-7; D unresolved. V lost 8 bases and J lost 2, with 13 bases in between. In germline, CDR1 is SNHLY, CDR2 FYNNEI. CDR3 size: 13 residues. CDR3 sequence (DNA): TGTGCCAGCTGCCCCGTAAGCGCCTACGAGCAGTACTTC. This translates into CASCPVSAYEQYF.

The chain employs TRBV29-1 and TRBJ1-2; possibly TRBD1 for D (5 bases). In germline, CDR1 is SQVTM, CDR2 ANQGSEA. Deletions cut 4 bases from V and 4 bases from J, with 10 bases between. The CDR3 runs 12 residues. CDR3 residues: CSVVRVGYGYTF. CDR3 DNA sequence: TGCAGCGTTGTCAGGGTAGGCTATGGCTACACCTTC.

Concerning this clone: One end of the junction varies from germline; a read error may be responsible. The CDR3 nucleotides read TGCAGCGTTGAAGTCCGGGACATTCATCACTTT. It encodes CSVEVRDIHHF. J is TRBJ1-4 and V is TRBV29-1; weak D call: TRBD1 (6 bases). This CDR3 has 11 residues. Per germline, CDR1 SQVTM and CDR2 ANQGSEA.

The chain has TRBV6-5 and TRBJ2-1, with TRBD2 identical over 8 bases. Looked up from germline, CDR1 is MNHEY and CDR2 is SVGAGI. The CDR3 totals 15 residues. V gave up 3 bases and J gave up 6 bases; unmatched junction bases: 7. Here the CDR3 DNA reads TGTGCCAGCAGTTATAGCGGGGTTGTGGGCAATGAGCAGTTCTTC. Its translation: CASSYSGVVGNEQFF.